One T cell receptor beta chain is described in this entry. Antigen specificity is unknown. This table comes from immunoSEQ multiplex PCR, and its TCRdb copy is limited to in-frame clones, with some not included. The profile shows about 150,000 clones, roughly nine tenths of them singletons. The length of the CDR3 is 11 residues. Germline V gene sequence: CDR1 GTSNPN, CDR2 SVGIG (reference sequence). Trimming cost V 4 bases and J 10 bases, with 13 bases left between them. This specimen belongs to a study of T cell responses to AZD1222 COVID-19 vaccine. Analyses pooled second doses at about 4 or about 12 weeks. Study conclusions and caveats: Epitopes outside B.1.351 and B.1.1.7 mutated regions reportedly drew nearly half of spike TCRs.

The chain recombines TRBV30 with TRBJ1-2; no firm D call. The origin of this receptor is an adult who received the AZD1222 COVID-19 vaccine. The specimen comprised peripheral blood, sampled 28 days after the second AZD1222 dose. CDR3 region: CAWNLDTFYTF. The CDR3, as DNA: TGTGCCTGGAACTTAGACACCTTCTACACCTTC.